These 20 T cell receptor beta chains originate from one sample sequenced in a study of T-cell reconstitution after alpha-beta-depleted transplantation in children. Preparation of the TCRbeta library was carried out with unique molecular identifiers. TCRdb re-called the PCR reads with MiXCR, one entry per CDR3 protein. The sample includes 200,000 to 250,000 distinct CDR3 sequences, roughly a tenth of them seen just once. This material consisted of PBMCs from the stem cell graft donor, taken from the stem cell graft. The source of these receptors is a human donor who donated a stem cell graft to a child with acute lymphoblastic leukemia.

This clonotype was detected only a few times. CDR3 loop: CASSSTGLHADTQYF. The CDR3 nucleotides are TGTGCCAGCAGCTCGACGGGACTCCACGCAGATACGCAGTATTTT. The rearrangement uses TRBV5-5 and TRBJ2-3; perhaps TRBD2 as D (6 bases). V lost 3 bases to trimming and J lost 4 bases, with 15 bases between them. The CDR3 runs 15 residues. The germline gives CDR1 SGHKS, CDR2 YYEKEE (reference sequence).

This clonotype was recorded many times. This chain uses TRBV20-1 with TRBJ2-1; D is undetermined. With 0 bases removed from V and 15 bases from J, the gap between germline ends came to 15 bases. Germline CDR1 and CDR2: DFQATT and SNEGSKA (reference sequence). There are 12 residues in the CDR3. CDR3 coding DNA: TGCAGTGCTAGAGATAGGCAAGGAGTTCGGTTCTTC. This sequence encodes CSARDRQGVRFF.

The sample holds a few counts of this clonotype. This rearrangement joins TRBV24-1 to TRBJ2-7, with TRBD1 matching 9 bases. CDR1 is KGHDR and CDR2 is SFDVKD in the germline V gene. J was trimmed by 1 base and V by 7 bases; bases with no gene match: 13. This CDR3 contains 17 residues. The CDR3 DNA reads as TGTGCCACCAGACCACTACTTTCGGGACAGGGTTCCTACGAGCAGTACTTC. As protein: CATRPLLSGQGSYEQYF.

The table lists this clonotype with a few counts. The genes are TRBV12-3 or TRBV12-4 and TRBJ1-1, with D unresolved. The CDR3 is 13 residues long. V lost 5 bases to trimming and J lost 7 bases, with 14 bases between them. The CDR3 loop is CASSPGSLYEAFF. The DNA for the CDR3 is TGTGCCAGCAGTCCCGGGTCCTTATATGAAGCTTTCTTT.

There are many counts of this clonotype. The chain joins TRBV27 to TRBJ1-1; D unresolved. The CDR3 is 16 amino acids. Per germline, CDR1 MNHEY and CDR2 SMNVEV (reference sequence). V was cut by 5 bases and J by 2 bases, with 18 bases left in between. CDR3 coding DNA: TGTGCCAGCAGTCCTAATTTCGGACTATTAAACACTGAAGCTTTCTTT. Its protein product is CASSPNFGLLNTEAFF.

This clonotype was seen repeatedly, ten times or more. CDR3: CASSVVVPANEQFF. The CDR3 DNA reads as TGTGCCAGCAGCGTAGTTGTACCTGCGAATGAGCAGTTCTTC. The rearrangement joins TRBV9 to TRBJ2-1; D is unresolved. The V gene lost 0 bases and the J gene lost 7 bases, with 11 bases spanning the gap. This CDR3 is 14 amino acids long. CDR1 and CDR2 (germline): SGDLS, YYNGEE.

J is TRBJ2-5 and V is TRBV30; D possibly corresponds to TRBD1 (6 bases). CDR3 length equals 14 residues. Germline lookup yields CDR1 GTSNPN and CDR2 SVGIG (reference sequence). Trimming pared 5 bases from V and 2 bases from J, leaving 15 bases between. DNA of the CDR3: TGTGCCTGGGGGATGTGGACAGAGCAAGAGACCCAGTACTTC. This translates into CAWGMWTEQETQYF.

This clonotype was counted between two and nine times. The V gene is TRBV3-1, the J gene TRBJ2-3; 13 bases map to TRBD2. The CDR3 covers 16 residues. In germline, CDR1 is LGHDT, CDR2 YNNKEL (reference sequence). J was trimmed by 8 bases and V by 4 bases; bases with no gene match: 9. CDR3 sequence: CASSPGLAGDHGTQYF. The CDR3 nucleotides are TGTGCCAGCAGCCCCGGACTAGCGGGGGACCACGGTACGCAGTATTTT.

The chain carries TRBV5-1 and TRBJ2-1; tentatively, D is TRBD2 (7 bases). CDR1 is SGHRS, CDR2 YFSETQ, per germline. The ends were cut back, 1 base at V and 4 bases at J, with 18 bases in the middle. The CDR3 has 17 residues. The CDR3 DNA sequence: TGCGCCAGCAGCTTGTATGGGGGGGGGCCCTCTTACAATGAGCAGTTCTTC. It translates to CASSLYGGGPSYNEQFF.

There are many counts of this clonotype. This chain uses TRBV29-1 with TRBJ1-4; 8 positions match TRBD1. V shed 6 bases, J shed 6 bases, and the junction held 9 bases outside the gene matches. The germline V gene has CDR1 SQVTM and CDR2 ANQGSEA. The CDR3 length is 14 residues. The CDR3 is CSVRQGRGDEKLFF. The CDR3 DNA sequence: TGCAGCGTCCGACAGGGGAGGGGCGATGAAAAACTGTTTTTT.

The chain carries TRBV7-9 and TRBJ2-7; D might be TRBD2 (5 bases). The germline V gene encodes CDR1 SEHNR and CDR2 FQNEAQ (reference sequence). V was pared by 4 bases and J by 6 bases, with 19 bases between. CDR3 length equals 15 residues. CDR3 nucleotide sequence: TGTGCCAGCAGCTCCGGGGTGGGGAGCTTATCCGAGCAGTACTTC. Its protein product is CASSSGVGSLSEQYF.

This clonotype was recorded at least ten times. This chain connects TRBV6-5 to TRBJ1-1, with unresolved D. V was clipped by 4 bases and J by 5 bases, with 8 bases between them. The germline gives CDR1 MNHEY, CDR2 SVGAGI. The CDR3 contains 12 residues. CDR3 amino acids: CASSSGLTEAFF. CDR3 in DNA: TGTGCCAGCAGTTCCGGGTTGACTGAAGCTTTCTTT.

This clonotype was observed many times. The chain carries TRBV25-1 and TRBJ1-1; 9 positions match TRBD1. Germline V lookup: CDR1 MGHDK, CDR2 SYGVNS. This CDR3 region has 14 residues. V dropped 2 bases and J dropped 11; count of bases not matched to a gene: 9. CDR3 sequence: CASSEAGTGSGAFF. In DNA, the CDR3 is TGTGCCAGCAGTGAAGCCGGGACAGGGTCGGGCGCTTTCTTT.

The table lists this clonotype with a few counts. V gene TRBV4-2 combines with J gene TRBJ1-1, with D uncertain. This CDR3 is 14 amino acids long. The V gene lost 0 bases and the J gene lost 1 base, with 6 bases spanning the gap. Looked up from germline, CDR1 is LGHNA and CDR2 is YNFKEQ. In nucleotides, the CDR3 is TGTGCCAGCAGCCAAGATCATCAGAACACTGAAGCTTTCTTT. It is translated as CASSQDHQNTEAFF.

In nucleotides, the CDR3 is TGCAGCGCTCTTCAGGGGGTTTCGTACAATGAGCAGTTCTTC. It yields the protein CSALQGVSYNEQFF. This chain uses TRBV29-1 with TRBJ2-1, with 7 positions matching TRBD1. The length of the CDR3 is 14 residues. V was pared by 7 bases and J by 4 bases, with 10 bases of the junction left unmatched. CDR1 and CDR2 (germline): SQVTM, ANQGSEA.

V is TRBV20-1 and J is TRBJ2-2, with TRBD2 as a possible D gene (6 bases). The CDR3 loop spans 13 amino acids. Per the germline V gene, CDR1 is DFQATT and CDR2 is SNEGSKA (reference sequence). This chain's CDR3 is CSPRDSQTGELFF. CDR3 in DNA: TGCAGCCCCCGGGACTCTCAAACCGGGGAGCTGTTTTTT.

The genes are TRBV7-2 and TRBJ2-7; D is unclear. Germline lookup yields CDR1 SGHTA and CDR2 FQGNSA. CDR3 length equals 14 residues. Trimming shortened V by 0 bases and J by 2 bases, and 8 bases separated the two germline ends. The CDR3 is CASSLAGKAYEQYF. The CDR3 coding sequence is TGTGCCAGCAGCTTAGCAGGGAAAGCCTACGAGCAGTACTTC.

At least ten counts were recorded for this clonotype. The CDR3 DNA reads TGTGCCAGCAGAGCCACAGGGGGGAATGAAAAACTGTTTTTT. This translates into CASRATGGNEKLFF. The chain recombines TRBV6-1 with TRBJ1-4, with TRBD1 matching 8 bases. With 6 bases clipped from V and 5 bases from J, the junction kept 5 bases outside the gene matches. CDR1 is MNHNS, CDR2 SASEGT, per germline. The CDR3 totals 14 residues.

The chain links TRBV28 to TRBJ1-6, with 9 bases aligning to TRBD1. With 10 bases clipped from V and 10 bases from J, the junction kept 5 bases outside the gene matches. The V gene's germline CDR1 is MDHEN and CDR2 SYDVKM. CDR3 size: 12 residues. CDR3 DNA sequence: TGTGCCACCCGGACAGGGGTCTCACCCCTCCACTTT. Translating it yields CATRTGVSPLHF.

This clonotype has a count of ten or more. CDR3 amino acids: CASSQGPSSYNEQFF. CDR3 DNA: TGTGCCAGCAGCCAAGGCCCGAGCTCCTACAATGAGCAGTTCTTC. The J gene is TRBJ2-1, the V gene TRBV4-2, with D uncertain. Germline CDR1 LGHNA, CDR2 YNFKEQ. V dropped 1 base and J dropped 0 bases, with 7 bases sitting between them. The CDR3 loop spans 15 amino acids.